This passage covers 27 T cell receptor beta chains from one sample sequenced in a study of cytomegalovirus exposure and HLA in healthy donors. 60 Vbeta and 13 Jbeta primers were used in PCR. The repertoire was sequenced with immunoSEQ multiplex PCR; TCRdb's copy has only in-frame clones and lacks some. Of approximately 110,000 clones in the sample, 77% were seen once. Sequenced material: PBMCs. These receptor sequences come from a woman in her thirties or forties in good health and CMV-seropositive.

This clone was recorded a few times. The CDR3 is CASTLGRSGLAGSRGEQYF. CDR3 nucleotide sequence: TGTGCCAGCACTTTGGGCAGGTCGGGACTAGCGGGGAGTAGGGGCGAGCAGTACTTC. This chain joins TRBV28 and TRBJ2-7, with 13 positions matching TRBD2. The V gene's germline CDR1 is MDHEN and CDR2 SYDVKM. Germline trimming cut 7 bases from V and 6 bases from J; bases unmatched to any gene: 21. The CDR3 contains 19 residues.

CDR3 sequence reads: CASSPTIGTGANVLTF. For the CDR3, the DNA is TGCGCCAGCAGCCCCACCATCGGGACTGGGGCCAACGTCCTGACTTTC. The V call is TRBV4-1, the J call TRBJ2-6, with a possible D match to TRBD2 (5 bases). This CDR3 has 16 residues. V dropped 4 bases and J dropped 2 bases, with 12 bases sitting between them. Germline CDR1 and CDR2: MGHRA and YSYEKL.

The chain combines TRBV7-9 with TRBJ1-4; D is possibly TRBD1 (6 bases). The CDR3 consists of 14 residues. The V end was cut by 4 bases, the J end by 5 bases, with 11 bases between. CDR1 is SEHNR, CDR2 FQNEAQ, per germline (reference sequence). The CDR3 loop reads CASSSGDTNEKLFF. CDR3 coding DNA: TGTGCCAGCAGCTCAGGGGATACGAATGAAAAACTGTTTTTT.

This clone was detected only a few times. The gene calls are TRBV28 and TRBJ2-1, with TRBD2 matching 8 bases. Germline CDR1 reads MDHEN; CDR2 reads SYDVKM. Trimming cost V 3 bases and J 5 bases; bases outside gene matches: 12. CDR3 length: 17 residues. The CDR3 sequence: CASSFGRTSSINNEQFF. CDR3 sequence (DNA): TGTGCCAGCAGTTTTGGGCGGACTAGCAGTATAAACAATGAGCAGTTCTTC.

The chain uses TRBV6-6 and TRBJ2-7; a possible D gene is TRBD2 (6 bases). The CDR3 extends over 11 amino acids. The V end lost 4 bases, the J end lost 7 bases, and 8 bases lay between the germline ends. The V gene's germline CDR1 is MNHNY and CDR2 SVGAGI (reference sequence). The DNA of the CDR3 is TGTGCCAGCAGTTGGGGAGGTGAGCAGTACTTC. Translated: CASSWGGEQYF.

The rearrangement links TRBV11-2 to TRBJ2-2; D is possibly TRBD2 (6 bases). CDR3 length equals 15 residues. V was shortened by 2 bases and J by 5 bases, with 12 bases between the two germline ends. Germline assignment: CDR1 SGHAT and CDR2 FQNNGV. CDR3 protein: CASSLTGGRTGELFF. The CDR3 bases are TGTGCCAGCAGCTTAACCGGGGGAAGGACCGGGGAGCTGTTTTTT.

The count of this clone is one. The chain combines TRBV6-1 with TRBJ2-3; TRBD2 is a possible D gene (5 bases). The germline V and J ends were trimmed by 10 bases and 2 bases, with 19 bases remaining between them. Germline loops: CDR1 MNHNS, CDR2 SASEGT. This CDR3 is 15 amino acids long. The DNA of the CDR3 is TGTGCCACCATGCTTGTAGCGACCCACACAGATACGCAGTATTTT. This gives the protein CATMLVATHTDTQYF.

This chain uses TRBV7-2 with TRBJ1-5; maybe TRBD1 (5 bases). The CDR3 has 15 amino acids. CDR1 SGHTA and CDR2 FQGNSA come from the germline V gene. With 1 base removed from V and 4 bases from J, the gap between germline ends came to 11 bases. CDR3 coding DNA: TGTGCCAGCAGCTTAGATGGGGGGGTGAATCAGCCCCAGCATTTT. It yields the protein CASSLDGGVNQPQHF.

This chain joins TRBV5-1 and TRBJ2-2, with 9 bases that match TRBD2. The CDR3 spans 15 residues. The germline gives CDR1 SGHRS, CDR2 YFSETQ. V gave up 0 bases and J gave up 5 bases; unmatched junction bases: 2. This CDR3 is CASSLGLAGTGELFF. Here the CDR3 DNA reads TGCGCCAGCAGCTTGGGGCTAGCGGGAACCGGGGAGCTGTTTTTT.

The chain joins TRBV27 to TRBJ2-7, with 14 nucleotides matching TRBD2. This CDR3 comprises 19 residues. CDR1 is MNHEY, CDR2 SMNVEV, per germline (reference sequence). Unmatched junction bases numbered 14, after V lost 5 bases and J lost 2 bases. The CDR3 spells CASSPPGTSGSRIPYEQYF. The CDR3 DNA follows: TGTGCCAGCAGTCCACCCGGGACTAGCGGGAGCCGAATTCCCTACGAGCAGTACTTC.

J is TRBJ1-1 and V is TRBV19; D is uncertain. Germline V CDR1 and CDR2: LNHDA, SQIVND (reference sequence). V was cut by 5 bases and J by 5 bases, with 9 bases left in between. This CDR3 spans 12 amino acids. The DNA for the CDR3 is TGTGCCAGTAGTCCCCGGAGGACTGAAGCTTTCTTT. It yields the protein CASSPRRTEAFF. Full variable domain (outside the CDR3, taken from reference TRBV19 and TRBJ1-1): DGGITQSPKYLFRKEGQNVTLSCEQNLNHDAMYWYRQDPGQGLRLIYYSQIVNDFQKGDIAEGYSVSREKKESFPLTVTSAQKNPTAFYLCASSPRRTEAFFGQGTRLTVV.

This chain links TRBV19 with TRBJ2-2; D possibly corresponds to TRBD2 (5 bases). The CDR3 totals 16 residues. V lost 3 bases to trimming and J lost 5 bases, with 16 bases between them. Looked up from germline, CDR1 is LNHDA and CDR2 is SQIVND (reference sequence). Here the CDR3 reads CASSMKASSGTGELFF. For the CDR3, the DNA is TGTGCCAGTAGTATGAAGGCTAGCAGCGGTACCGGGGAGCTGTTTTTT.

This clone was observed once. One junction end disagrees with the germline gene, perhaps due to a read error. The same CDR3 arises from other DNA sequences in this sample as well. The chain links TRBV7-2 to TRBJ1-2; 10 nucleotides match TRBD1. The length of the CDR3 is 13 residues. CDR1 and CDR2 from the germline V gene are SGHTA and FQGNSA. In DNA, the CDR3 is TGCGCCAGCAGCTTCGCGGGACAGGGGGGCTACACCTTC. Translated, it gives CASSFAGQGGYTF.

A few counts support this clone. In the same sample, other DNA sequences code for this CDR3. The DNA for the CDR3 is TGTGCCAGCAGTGAAGCACTAGAGAACTACGAGCAGTACTTC. Residues: CASSEALENYEQYF. The chain is built from TRBV6-1 and TRBJ2-7, with D perhaps matching TRBD2 (5 bases). CDR1 and CDR2 (germline): MNHNS, SASEGT. Trimming left V 0 bases short and J 3 bases short, with 9 bases between. This CDR3 has 14 residues.

In DNA form, the CDR3 reads TGCAGCGTTGAAGAGCGCAGGGGAGAGCAGTACTTC. Protein product: CSVEERRGEQYF. The V gene is TRBV29-1, the J gene TRBJ2-7, with D possibly matching TRBD1 (6 bases). Looked up from germline, CDR1 is SQVTM and CDR2 is ANQGSEA. The CDR3 loop spans 12 amino acids. Trimming shortened V by 0 bases and J by 7 bases, and 10 bases separated the two germline ends.

V and J are TRBV27 and TRBJ1-5, with TRBD1 as a possible D gene (5 bases). CDR1 MNHEY and CDR2 SMNVEV come from the germline V gene (reference sequence). V lost 6 bases and J 5 bases, leaving 20 bases between the germline ends. The CDR3 contains 16 residues. The CDR3 loop reads CASRAFGGVRDQPQHF. The CDR3 DNA reads as TGTGCCAGCAGAGCCTTCGGGGGGGTTCGCGATCAGCCCCAGCATTTT.

The chain recombines TRBV4-2 with TRBJ2-1; D perhaps matches TRBD2 (6 bases). V lost 6 bases and J lost 1, with 13 bases in between. Germline CDR1 reads LGHNA; CDR2 reads YNFKEQ. The CDR3 has 15 amino acids. The CDR3 nucleotides are TGTGCCAGCAGGGGGGACGGGAGTTCCTACAATGAGCAGTTCTTC. Protein product: CASRGDGSSYNEQFF.

This chain joins TRBV27 and TRBJ2-7; 7 bases are a match to TRBD1. The V segment lost 5 bases and the J segment 0 bases; nucleotides outside the gene matches: 1. Germline V CDR1 and CDR2: MNHEY, SMNVEV (reference sequence). This CDR3 comprises 13 residues. The CDR3: CASSRTGSYEQYF. CDR3 sequence (DNA): TGTGCCAGCAGTCGGACAGGCTCCTACGAGCAGTACTTC.

This chain joins TRBV28 and TRBJ1-3; D is unclear. V was trimmed by 7 bases and J by 4 bases, leaving 20 bases between them. The germline V gene has CDR1 MDHEN and CDR2 SYDVKM. The CDR3 consists of 16 residues. The CDR3: CASTTSSGFRGNTIYF. DNA of the CDR3: TGTGCCAGCACCACATCCTCAGGCTTTAGGGGAAACACCATATATTTT.

The chain combines TRBV6-1 with TRBJ2-2, with 10 positions matching TRBD2. Losses at the gene ends were 8 bases for V and 5 bases for J; bases not matched to a gene: 5. The CDR3 loop spans 14 amino acids. CDR1 is MNHNS, CDR2 SASEGT, per germline. The CDR3 protein is CASVRLAGTGELFF. The CDR3, as DNA: TGTGCCAGCGTGAGACTAGCGGGTACCGGGGAGCTGTTTTTT.

V is TRBV2 and J is TRBJ2-1; 10 bases line up with TRBD1. With V trimmed by 9 bases and J by 10 bases, 15 bases remained unmatched. This CDR3 is 15 amino acids long. The germline gives CDR1 SNHLY, CDR2 FYNNEI. The CDR3 DNA is TGTGCCAGGTCAACATCCGGGACAGGGGTCGGGGAGCAGTTCTTC. Translation: CARSTSGTGVGEQFF.

The rearrangement links TRBV18 to TRBJ2-3; D perhaps matches TRBD2 (5 bases). V lost 3 bases and J 8 bases, leaving 12 bases between the germline ends. The germline V gene encodes CDR1 KGHSH and CDR2 LQKENI. The CDR3 has 13 residues. The CDR3: CASSPNKGGTQYF. Written as DNA, the CDR3 is TGTGCCAGCTCACCCAATAAAGGAGGTACGCAGTATTTT.

This chain links TRBV18 with TRBJ2-5; weak D call: TRBD1 (7 bases). The CDR3 sequence is 15 residues long. Germline CDR1 is KGHSH and CDR2 is LQKENI. V was pared by 5 bases and J by 2 bases, with 15 bases between. CDR3 amino acids: CASSAGTDLQETQYF. The CDR3 bases are TGTGCCAGCTCAGCGGGGACAGACTTACAAGAGACCCAGTACTTC.

This chain connects TRBV28 to TRBJ1-2; TRBD1 might be the D (5 bases). This CDR3 spans 18 amino acids. V gave up 9 bases and J gave up 0 bases, with 26 bases separating them. Germline V lookup: CDR1 MDHEN, CDR2 SYDVKM. The CDR3 DNA reads TGTGCCAGTCGAAGGAGTGGTATCAGGGTACTAACTAACTATGGCTACACCTTC. Its protein is CASRRSGIRVLTNYGYTF.

The chain joins TRBV27 to TRBJ1-2; possibly TRBD1 for D (6 bases). The CDR3 consists of 13 residues. Per the germline V gene, CDR1 is MNHEY and CDR2 is SMNVEV (reference sequence). Deletions cut 5 bases from V and 2 bases from J, with 9 bases between. This CDR3 reads CASSPTGNYGYTF. DNA for the CDR3: TGTGCCAGCAGTCCGACAGGAAACTATGGCTACACCTTC.

This chain uses TRBV11-3 with TRBJ2-1; D is perhaps TRBD2 (6 bases). V was clipped by 1 base and J by 2 bases, with 12 bases between them. The germline gives CDR1 SGHNT, CDR2 YENEEA. This CDR3 region has 16 residues. The CDR3 DNA follows: TGTGCCAGCAGCTTAGGTGCGGGATTCACCTACAATGAGCAGTTCTTC. Residues: CASSLGAGFTYNEQFF.

This clone was seen a few times. The chain employs TRBV5-8 and TRBJ1-1; TRBD1 matches at 10 bases. The CDR3 totals 14 residues. CDR1 and CDR2 from the germline V gene are SGHTS and YDEGEE. The trim removed 4 bases at V and 7 bases at J, leaving 7 bases unmatched. The CDR3 sequence is CASSVDRGYGEAFF. The DNA for the CDR3 is TGTGCCAGCAGCGTGGACAGGGGGTATGGTGAAGCTTTCTTT.